The rows below give T cell receptor beta chains drawn from one sample of a study of control samples from healthy donors and cancer patients. Sequencing was performed with immunoSEQ multiplex PCR; in TCRdb, only in-frame clones are kept and a portion is missing. This sample carries about 220,000 clones, around 94% of them seen once, and the ten largest clones take approximately 1.5%. The specimen was blood. The receptors were sampled from a middle-aged man in good health. Both conserved end residues are part of each CDR3.

>TRBJ1-3|TRBV6-5
CASSLNAAVGNTIYF
>TRBJ1-1|TRBV3-1/TRBV3-2
CASSQEKNTEAFF
>TRBJ1-4|TRBV29-1
CSVLGSATNEKLFF
>TRBJ2-5|TRBV5-8
CASSFRGGETQYF
>TRBJ2-3|TRBV19
CASSPRGGGSTDTQYF
>TRBJ2-5|TRBV5-1
CASSAGRASETQYF
>TRBJ2-5|TRBV6-5
CATGLVMFETQYF
>TRBJ1-4|TRBV28
CASTQPTGVDEKLFF
>TRBJ1-5|TRBV25-1
CASSGGIAQPQHF
>TRBJ1-5|TRBV5-1
CASNLGGRGNQPQHF
>TRBJ2-3|TRBV3-1/TRBV3-2
CASSPGQGTDTQYF
>TRBJ1-1|TRBV7-8
CASSLRKLRPATEAFF
>TRBJ2-7|TRBV7-3
CASSFTSGGEQYF
>TRBJ2-1|TRBV24-1
CATSDLSGGLYNEQFF
>TRBJ1-2|TRBV24-1
CATSRGTTEYTF
>TRBJ1-1|TRBV18
CASSEGQGNTEAFF
>TRBJ1-1|TRBV28
CASSPPRGGGTEAFF
>TRBJ1-3|TRBV4-2
CASSQGEQGKDTIYF
>TRBJ2-2|TRBV24-1
CATSDLPGFANTGELFF
>TRBJ2-1|TRBV10-3
CAIKGGRGNLNNEQFF
>TRBJ1-1|TRBV6-1
CASSDPGGTEAFF
>TRBJ1-1|TRBV5-4
CASSKPGRVVNTEAFF
>TRBJ1-5|TRBV10-3
CAISNAGKGNQPQHF
>TRBJ1-1|TRBV7-9
CAGTKHLNTEAFF
>TRBJ1-4|TRBV5-5
CASTYEGSANEKLFF
>TRBJ1-1|TRBV5-6
CASSLRSPPPGAFF
>TRBJ1-2|TRBV28
CACRGFTYGYTF
>TRBJ1-1|TRBV6-5
CASSSLRTGGNTEAFF
>TRBJ1-1|TRBV28
CASSYSRGATEAFF
>TRBJ2-1|TRBV5-1
CASSLQGMSNYNEQFF
>TRBJ2-7|TRBV7-2
CASSEQGYEQYF
>TRBJ2-4|TRBV28
CASSLPGQGIQYF